This entry is about one T cell receptor (beta chain). The antigen is unknown. Using immunoSEQ multiplex PCR, the repertoire was profiled, and TCRdb retains in-frame clones only, with some absent. The table has roughly 140,000 clones, about nine tenths seen once. Germline CDR1 and CDR2: ENHRY and SYGVKD. CDR3 length: 15 residues. The V gene lost 6 bases and the J gene lost 3 bases, with 15 bases spanning the gap. These data are taken from a study of T cell responses to AZD1222 COVID-19 vaccine. Study-level findings and limits: Recipients of AZD1222 seropositive at baseline numbered only 5 to 7. Two doses of AZD1222 preceded a rise in Spike-specific TCR breadth and depth. Epitopes outside B.1.351 and B.1.1.7 mutated regions reportedly drew nearly half of spike TCRs.

This receptor was obtained from an adult in good health. The V gene is TRBV10-3, the J gene TRBJ2-1, with D unresolved. This specimen was peripheral blood, taken on day 0 of AZD1222 vaccination. CDR3 in amino acids: CAISQTVFRYNEQFF. The CDR3 region has the DNA TGTGCCATCAGCCAAACGGTCTTCCGCTACAATGAGCAGTTCTTC.